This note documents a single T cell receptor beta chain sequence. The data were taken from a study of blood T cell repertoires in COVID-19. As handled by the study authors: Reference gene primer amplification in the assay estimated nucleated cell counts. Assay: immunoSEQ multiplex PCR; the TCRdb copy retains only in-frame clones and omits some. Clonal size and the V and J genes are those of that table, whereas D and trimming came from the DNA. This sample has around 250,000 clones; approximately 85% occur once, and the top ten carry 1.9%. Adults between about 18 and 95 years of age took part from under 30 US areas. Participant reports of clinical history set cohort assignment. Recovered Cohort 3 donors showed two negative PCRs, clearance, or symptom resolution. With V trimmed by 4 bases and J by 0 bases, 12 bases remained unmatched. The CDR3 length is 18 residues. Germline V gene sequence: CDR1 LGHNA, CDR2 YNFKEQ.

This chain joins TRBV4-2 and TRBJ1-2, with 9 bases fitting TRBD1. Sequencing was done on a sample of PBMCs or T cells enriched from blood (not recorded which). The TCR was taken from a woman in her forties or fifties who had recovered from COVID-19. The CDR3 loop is CASSRGQGGGLANYGYTF. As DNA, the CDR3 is TGTGCCAGCAGCCGGGGACAGGGAGGGGGGTTGGCTAACTATGGCTACACCTTC.